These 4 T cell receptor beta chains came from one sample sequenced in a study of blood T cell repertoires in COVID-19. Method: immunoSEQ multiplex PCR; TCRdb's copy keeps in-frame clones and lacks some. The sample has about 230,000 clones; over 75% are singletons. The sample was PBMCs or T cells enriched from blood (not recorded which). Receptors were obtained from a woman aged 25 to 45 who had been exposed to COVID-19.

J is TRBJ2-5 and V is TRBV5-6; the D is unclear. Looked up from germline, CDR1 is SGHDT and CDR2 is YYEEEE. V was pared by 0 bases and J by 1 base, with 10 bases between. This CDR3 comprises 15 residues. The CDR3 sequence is CASSLAVRRQETQYF. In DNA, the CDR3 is TGTGCCAGCAGCTTGGCCGTCAGGCGCCAAGAGACCCAGTACTTC.

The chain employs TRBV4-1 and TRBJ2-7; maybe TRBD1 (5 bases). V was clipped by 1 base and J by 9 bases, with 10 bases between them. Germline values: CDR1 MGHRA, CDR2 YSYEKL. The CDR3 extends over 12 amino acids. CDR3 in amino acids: CASSQVGVGQYF. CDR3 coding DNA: TGCGCCAGCAGCCAAGTAGGGGTCGGGCAGTACTTC.

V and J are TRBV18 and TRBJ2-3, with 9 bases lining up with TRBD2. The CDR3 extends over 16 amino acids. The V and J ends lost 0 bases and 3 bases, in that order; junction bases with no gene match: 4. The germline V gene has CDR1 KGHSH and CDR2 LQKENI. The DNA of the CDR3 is TGTGCCAGCTCACCACCGGGTAGCGGGAGTACAGATACGCAGTATTTT. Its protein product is CASSPPGSGSTDTQYF. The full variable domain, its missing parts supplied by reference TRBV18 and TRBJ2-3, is NAGVMQNPRHLVRRRGQEARLRCSPMKGHSHVYWYRQLPEEGLKFMVYLQKENIIDESGMPKERFSAEFPKEGPSILRIQQVVRGDSAAYFCASSPPGSGSTDTQYFGPGTRLTVL.

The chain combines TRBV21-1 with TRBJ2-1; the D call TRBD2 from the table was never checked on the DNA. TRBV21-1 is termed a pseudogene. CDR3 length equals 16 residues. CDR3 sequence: CASSKARDSDGNEQFF. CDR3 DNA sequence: TGTGCCAGCAGCAAAGCGCGGGATAGTGATGGGAATGAGCAGTTCTTC.